A selection of T cell receptor beta chains follows, all from one sample in a study of cytomegalovirus exposure and HLA in healthy donors. Libraries were prepared by immunoSEQ multiplex PCR; TCRdb keeps only in-frame clonotypes and omits some of them. This sample carries 150,000 to 200,000 clones, roughly 77% of them seen once, and the ten largest clones take 1.9%. The sequencing sample was made of PBMCs. These receptors originate from a woman aged 18-35 years in good health and CMV-seronegative. Each CDR3 is given with its conserved first and last residue. The order of the fields is D gene, clone size, J gene, V gene, CDR3 protein, CDR3 DNA. D genes are given only for firm matches. The listing skips clone size in some rows; elsewhere it reads once, few, many or a size class.

>TRBD1|.|TRBJ1-2|TRBV5-1
CASSLGSTGGRIRYGYTF
TGCGCCAGCAGCTTGGGTAGCACAGGGGGCAGGATCAGATACGGCTACACCTTC
>.|.|TRBJ2-7|TRBV28
CASSFTENYEQYF
TGTGCCAGCAGTTTTACAGAGAACTACGAGCAGTACTTC
>TRBD1|.|TRBJ1-5|TRBV27
CASGPVTGVGNQPQHF
TGTGCCAGCGGACCCGTCACAGGGGTAGGGAATCAGCCCCAGCATTTT
>.|few|TRBJ1-5|TRBV6-1
CASLWGVGQPQHF
TGTGCCAGTTTGTGGGGGGTAGGTCAGCCCCAGCATTTT
>TRBD1|.|TRBJ2-7|TRBV5-4
CASSFPGQGVYEQYF
TGTGCCAGCAGCTTTCCGGGACAGGGAGTCTACGAGCAGTACTTC
>.|.|TRBJ1-2|TRBV7-9
CASSPLSGNYGYTF
TGTGCCAGCAGCCCCCTTTCCGGTAACTATGGCTACACCTTC
>.|.|TRBJ1-1|TRBV19
CATKQGFNTEAFF
TGTGCCACAAAACAGGGTTTCAACACTGAAGCTTTCTTT
>.|.|TRBJ1-5|TRBV18
CASSPGGSLNQPQHF
TGTGCCAGCTCACCGGGGGGATCCCTAAATCAGCCCCAGCATTTT
>TRBD1|few|TRBJ2-7|TRBV29-1
CSVEDPTGGYEQYF
TGCAGCGTTGAAGACCCGACAGGGGGGTACGAGCAGTACTTC
>TRBD2|.|TRBJ2-1|TRBV19
CASSIGLAGGTRKEQFF
TGTGCCAGTAGTATCGGACTAGCGGGAGGGACGAGGAAAGAGCAGTTCTTC
>TRBD1|once|TRBJ1-6|TRBV5-4
CASSRQDRGRSPLHF
TGTGCCAGCAGCCGGCAGGACAGGGGAAGATCACCCCTCCACTTT
>TRBD1|.|TRBJ2-7|TRBV2
CASRGDSYEQYF
TGTGCCAGCAGGGGGGACAGCTACGAGCAGTACTTC
>.|.|TRBJ1-5|TRBV7-2
CASTPYRAGVSNQPQHF
TGTGCCAGCACCCCATACAGGGCAGGGGTTAGCAATCAGCCCCAGCATTTT
>.|once|TRBJ1-1|TRBV5-1
CASSLGLLGVPPVWGPPNTEAFF
TGCGCCAGCAGCTTGGGGCTCCTTGGCGTCCCCCCTGTATGGGGGCCCCCGAACACTGAAGCTTTCTTT
>TRBD1|few|TRBJ2-3|TRBV7-9
CASSPRGPDTQYF
TGTGCCAGCAGCCCCAGGGGGCCAGATACGCAGTATTTT
>.|.|TRBJ1-1|TRBV28
CASSQAGAEAFF
TGTGCCAGCAGTCAAGCCGGAGCTGAAGCTTTCTTT
>.|.|TRBJ1-1|TRBV25-1
CASSVGQNTEAFF
TGTGCCAGCAGTGTGGGGCAGAACACTGAAGCTTTCTTT
>.|.|TRBJ1-3|TRBV29-1
CSVVTDSGNTIYF
TGCAGCGTTGTCACCGACTCAGGAAACACCATATATTTT
>.|.|TRBJ2-7|TRBV29-1
CSVDIQGSYEQYF
TGCAGCGTTGATATCCAGGGTTCCTACGAGCAGTACTTC
>.|.|TRBJ1-1|TRBV6-6
CASSYAPGMNTEAFF
TGTGCCAGCAGTTACGCTCCGGGTATGAACACTGAAGCTTTCTTT
>.|.|TRBJ1-4|TRBV5-1
CASSLYPAPGEKLFF
TGCGCCAGCAGCTTGTATCCCGCGCCAGGTGAAAAACTGTTTTTT
>TRBD1|.|TRBJ1-5|TRBV29-1
CSAVTGGDQPQHF
TGCAGCGCAGTAACAGGGGGGGATCAGCCCCAGCATTTT
>TRBD2|.|TRBJ2-7|TRBV27
CASSLGGFGYEQYF
TGTGCCAGCAGTTTGGGAGGGTTTGGATACGAGCAGTACTTC
>.|.|TRBJ1-1|TRBV6-1
CASSGAWNTEAFF
TGTGCCAGCAGTGGCGCTTGGAACACTGAAGCTTTCTTT
>TRBD2|few|TRBJ2-7|TRBV30
CAWGGLVRTYEQYF
TGTGCCTGGGGGGGACTAGTACGTACCTACGAGCAGTACTTC
>.|once|TRBJ2-7|TRBV9
CASSVDAGWREQYF
TGTGCCAGCAGCGTAGATGCTGGGTGGAGGGAGCAGTACTTC
>.|.|TRBJ1-1|TRBV2
CASSIGQEAFF
TGTGCCAGCAGTATCGGACAAGAAGCTTTCTTT
>.|.|TRBJ2-7|TRBV14
CASSQGAAGGFYEQYF
TGTGCCAGCAGCCAAGGCGCGGCAGGGGGGTTCTACGAGCAGTACTTC
>TRBD2|.|TRBJ2-5|TRBV18
CASSPRTSAETQYF
TGTGCCAGCTCACCCCGGACTAGCGCGGAGACCCAGTACTTC
>TRBD1|.|TRBJ2-7|TRBV7-9
CASSSVRQGMGEQYF
TGTGCCAGCAGCTCAGTCCGACAGGGTATGGGCGAGCAGTACTTC
>TRBD2|.|TRBJ2-2|TRBV2
CASRDLPGLENTGELFF
TGTGCCAGCAGAGATCTCCCGGGACTAGAGAACACCGGGGAGCTGTTTTTT
>TRBD1|.|TRBJ1-2|TRBV5-4
CASSLAASGTGGAGYGYTF
TGTGCCAGCAGCTTGGCCGCAAGTGGGACAGGGGGCGCAGGTTATGGCTACACCTTC